A single sample is the source of the 30 T cell receptor beta chains below, sequenced in a study of T cells in Graves' hyperthyroidism and ophthalmopathy. TCR beta CDR3 regions were amplified from RNA transcripts. In the first-round RT-PCR of the TCR CDR3, the HTBI primer set was used. TCRdb analysed the multiplex PCR reads with MiXCR anew, one entry per CDR3 protein. The sample includes about 410,000 distinct CDR3 sequences, about 15% of them seen just once. Sequenced: blood. All receptors come from a young man with Graves' ophthalmopathy.

The sample holds many counts of this clonotype. The chain combines TRBV2 with TRBJ1-5, with TRBD1 matching over 9 bases. The germline CDR1 and CDR2 sequences are SNHLY and FYNNEI. V lost 5 bases, J lost 6 bases, and 5 bases stayed unmatched. This CDR3 comprises 14 residues. The CDR3 sequence is CASSTDRGGQPQHF. CDR3 in DNA: TGTGCCAGCAGTACCGACAGGGGGGGTCAGCCCCAGCATTTT.

The chain has TRBV6-1 and TRBJ2-7; no clear D. V was cut by 10 bases and J by 5 bases, with 12 bases left in between. This CDR3 region has 11 residues. The germline V gene encodes CDR1 MNHNS and CDR2 SASEGT. The CDR3: CATGVGNEQYF. The DNA for the CDR3 is TGTGCCACAGGCGTAGGGAACGAGCAGTACTTC.

In the case of this clonotype: Being one base from a much bigger clone, this may be a read error. The chain joins TRBV6-1 to TRBJ2-7; D possibly corresponds to TRBD1 (6 bases). V lost 5 bases to trimming and J lost 7 bases, with 15 bases between them. The V gene's germline CDR1 is MNHNS and CDR2 SASEGT. This CDR3 comprises 13 residues. The CDR3 sequence: CASSPNRVYEQYF. The CDR3 DNA reads as TGTGCCAGCAGTCCCAACAGGGTTTATGAGCAGTACTTC.

The chain's CDR3 is CASRLTGVGETQYF. In DNA, the CDR3 is TGTGCCAGCAGACTTACAGGGGTCGGAGAGACCCAGTACTTC. The rearrangement uses TRBV7-8 and TRBJ2-5; 7 nucleotides line up with TRBD1. This CDR3 contains 14 residues. V shed 6 bases, J shed 4 bases, and the junction held 8 bases outside the gene matches. Germline V gene sequence: CDR1 SGHVS, CDR2 FQNEAQ.

In its sample, this clonotype was seen many times. J is TRBJ2-7 and V is TRBV2; perhaps TRBD2 as D (5 bases). The germline V gene encodes CDR1 SNHLY and CDR2 FYNNEI. The CDR3 runs 15 residues. V lost 3 bases and J lost 4, with 16 bases in between. The CDR3 region is CASSDIRGRSYEQYF. The CDR3 nucleotides are TGTGCCAGCAGTGATATCCGGGGAAGGTCTTACGAGCAGTACTTC.

This clonotype was seen at least ten times. CDR3 sequence reads: CSARTGTGGHGELFF. Here the CDR3 DNA reads TGCAGTGCTAGAACCGGGACAGGGGGCCACGGGGAGCTGTTTTTT. J is TRBJ2-2 and V is TRBV20-1, with 12 nucleotides matching TRBD1. The CDR3 covers 15 residues. Germline trimming cut 2 bases from V and 7 bases from J; bases unmatched to any gene: 5. Germline CDR1 reads DFQATT; CDR2 reads SNEGSKA (reference sequence).

Many counts were recorded for this clonotype. The chain employs TRBV11-2 and TRBJ2-5, with 10 bases matching TRBD2. Germline assignment: CDR1 SGHAT and CDR2 FQNNGV. CDR3 length equals 16 residues. V dropped 3 bases and J dropped 5; count of bases not matched to a gene: 9. The DNA of the CDR3 is TGTGCCAGCAGCTTCATGAGCGGGGGGGCGGGGGAGACCCAGTACTTC. Translation: CASSFMSGGAGETQYF.

The DNA of the CDR3 is TGTGCCTGGACTCAGGACAGGGGGCCTGAAAAACTGTTTTTT. It specifies CAWTQDRGPEKLFF. This chain links TRBV30 with TRBJ1-4; 11 bases are a match to TRBD1. CDR1 and CDR2 (germline): GTSNPN, SVGIG (reference sequence). The V gene end was trimmed by 4 bases and the J gene end by 7 bases; junction bases not matched to a gene: 5. This CDR3 region has 14 residues.

This clonotype has at least ten counts. The V and J genes are TRBV2 and TRBJ1-4; TRBD1 matches 8 bases. From germline, CDR1 is SNHLY and CDR2 FYNNEI. This CDR3 has 13 amino acids. J lost 5 bases, V lost 11 bases, and 7 bases had no gene match. The CDR3 DNA follows: TGTGCCGGGCAGGGGGCGTGGAATGAAAAACTGTTTTTT. This codes for CAGQGAWNEKLFF.

In its sample, this clonotype was seen many times. This chain links TRBV12-3 or TRBV12-4 with TRBJ1-2; tentatively, D is TRBD1 (5 bases). V lost 2 bases and J lost 8, with 15 bases in between. CDR3 size: 14 residues. CDR3 sequence reads: CASSLRLLWGGYTF. Here the CDR3 DNA reads TGTGCCAGCAGTTTAAGGCTACTATGGGGGGGCTACACCTTC.

This chain links TRBV7-6 with TRBJ2-2; D not certain. CDR1 SGHVS and CDR2 FNYEAQ come from the germline V gene. V was pared by 8 bases and J by 4 bases, with 5 bases between. The CDR3 runs to 11 residues. The CDR3, as DNA: TGTGCCAGCTTGGGCACCGGGGAGCTGTTTTTT. Its protein product is CASLGTGELFF. Filled out from reference TRBV7-6 and TRBJ2-2, the complete variable domain reads GAGVSQSPRYKVTKRGQDVALRCDPISGHVSLYWYRQALGQGPEFLTYFNYEAQQDKSGLPNDRFSAERPEGSISTLTIQRTEQRDSAMYRCASLGTGELFFGEGSRLTVL.

This CDR3 reads CSATQGGGNTIYF. The CDR3 DNA follows: TGCAGTGCTACACAGGGGGGTGGAAACACCATATATTTT. The V gene is TRBV20-1, the J gene TRBJ1-3; TRBD1 agrees at 8 bases. V shed 4 bases, J shed 3 bases, and the junction held 2 bases outside the gene matches. Germline loops: CDR1 DFQATT, CDR2 SNEGSKA (reference sequence). This CDR3 region has 13 residues.

This clonotype has ten or more counts. The chain couples TRBV20-1 to TRBJ2-7; D might be TRBD1 or TRBD2, each matching 5 bases. V lost 2 bases, J lost 2 bases, and 16 bases lay in between. The CDR3 covers 15 residues. The germline V gene encodes CDR1 DFQATT and CDR2 SNEGSKA (reference sequence). DNA of the CDR3: TGCAGTGCTAGACCACCCCCCCGGGGCCCCTACGAGCAGTACTTC. It specifies CSARPPPRGPYEQYF.

This clonotype was seen repeatedly, ten times or more. V and J are TRBV29-1 and TRBJ2-7; D is perhaps TRBD1 (6 bases). The CDR3 runs 11 residues. With 7 bases removed from V and 6 bases from J, the gap between germline ends came to 13 bases. Germline CDR1 reads SQVTM; CDR2 reads ANQGSEA. The CDR3 coding sequence is TGCAGCGCCCAAAAGGACAGCGAGCAGTACTTC. It encodes CSAQKDSEQYF.

V is TRBV27 and J is TRBJ2-7; a weak D match, TRBD2 (5 bases). The CDR3 contains 14 residues. Germline V CDR1 and CDR2: MNHEY, SMNVEV (reference sequence). V was shortened by 2 bases and J by 5 bases, with 13 bases between the two germline ends. The CDR3 DNA follows: TGTGCCAGCAGTTTAACCGGAGCGGCCGACGAGCAGTACTTC. Its translation: CASSLTGAADEQYF.

This clonotype was recorded at least ten times. J is TRBJ2-7 and V is TRBV6-6, with 7 bases identical to TRBD1. Unmatched junction bases numbered 5, after V lost 0 bases and J lost 3 bases. The CDR3 runs to 15 residues. Germline V gene lookup returns CDR1 MNHNY and CDR2 SVGAGI (reference sequence). The chain's CDR3 is CASSYSDRAIYEQYF. The CDR3 DNA reads TGTGCCAGCAGTTACTCTGACAGGGCCATCTACGAGCAGTACTTC.

This clonotype was detected many times. The chain employs TRBV6-1 and TRBJ1-1, with D possibly matching TRBD1 (5 bases). Germline V gene sequence: CDR1 MNHNS, CDR2 SASEGT. V was cut by 6 bases and J by 5 bases, with 13 bases left in between. The CDR3 has 13 amino acids. The CDR3 sequence: CASRGRGRTEAFF. The CDR3 nucleotides read TGTGCCAGCAGGGGGAGGGGCCGGACTGAAGCTTTCTTT.

The chain employs TRBV14 and TRBJ1-2; D remains unclear. Trimming cost V 7 bases and J 8 bases, with 11 bases left between them. The CDR3 sequence is 11 residues long. CDR1 and CDR2 from the germline V gene are SGHDN and FVKESK. CDR3 DNA sequence: TGTGCCAGCATCGCAAACCCGGGCTACACCTTC. Its protein product is CASIANPGYTF.

Ten or more counts support this clonotype. V is TRBV18 and J is TRBJ2-7; possibly TRBD1 for D (6 bases). Deletions cut 1 base from V and 8 bases from J, with 18 bases between. The V gene's germline CDR1 is KGHSH and CDR2 LQKENI. This CDR3 comprises 15 residues. The CDR3 sequence: CASSPLPGHSTQQYF. Written as DNA, the CDR3 is TGTGCCAGCTCACCACTCCCGGGACACTCCACCCAGCAGTACTTC.

This clonotype has ten or more counts. This sequence joins TRBV4-1 and TRBJ2-1, with 9 bases identical to TRBD2. The germline gives CDR1 MGHRA, CDR2 YSYEKL. V was clipped by 0 bases and J by 4 bases; unmatched bases: 4. The length of the CDR3 is 16 residues. This CDR3 reads CASSQDSSGSYNEQFF. The CDR3 nucleotides are TGCGCCAGCAGCCAAGATAGTAGCGGGAGTTACAATGAGCAGTTCTTC.

This clonotype was seen at least ten times. The genes are TRBV13 and TRBJ2-3; 13 bases are a match to TRBD2. Germline values: CDR1 PRHDT, CDR2 FYEKMQ (reference sequence). This CDR3 is built from 18 residues. V gave up 5 bases and J gave up 0 bases; unmatched junction bases: 8. The CDR3 reads CASSGTSGGDSSTDTQYF. The CDR3 DNA reads as TGTGCCAGCAGCGGAACTAGCGGGGGGGATTCTAGCACAGATACGCAGTATTTT.

This clonotype has more than one count but fewer than ten. V usage is TRBV10-3 and J usage is TRBJ1-5, with no clear D. Germline V CDR1 and CDR2: ENHRY, SYGVKD. Trimming removed 4 bases at V and 3 bases at J, with 16 bases between. This CDR3 contains 16 residues. The CDR3 region has the DNA TGTGCCATCAGTGGGGAGAGGGAGTACAACAATCAGCCCCAGCATTTT. Translating it yields CAISGEREYNNQPQHF.

This clonotype was counted at least ten times. The J gene is TRBJ2-1, the V gene TRBV5-1; a possible D gene is TRBD1 (6 bases). Germline V gene data show CDR1 as SGHRS and CDR2 as YFSETQ. This CDR3 spans 16 amino acids. V was trimmed by 4 bases and J by 0 bases, leaving 14 bases between them. CDR3 loop: CASSQIGQYSYNEQFF. CDR3 bases: TGCGCCAGCAGCCAAATCGGACAGTACTCCTACAATGAGCAGTTCTTC.

CDR3 DNA sequence: TGTGCCAGCACCCGGGGCCAGGGAGTACCAGGCTACACCTTC. Translating it yields CASTRGQGVPGYTF. This chain joins TRBV7-9 and TRBJ1-2, with D perhaps matching TRBD1 (5 bases). V was pared by 7 bases and J by 8 bases, with 20 bases between. The CDR3 is 14 amino acids. The germline V gene has CDR1 SEHNR and CDR2 FQNEAQ (reference sequence).

Many counts were recorded for this clonotype. The chain couples TRBV30 to TRBJ1-1, with a possible D match to TRBD1 (5 bases). The CDR3 runs to 13 residues. Germline V gene data show CDR1 as GTSNPN and CDR2 as SVGIG (reference sequence). V was cut by 0 bases and J by 9 bases, with 14 bases left in between. As DNA, the CDR3 is TGTGCCTGGAGTGTATGTCCAGGGTGTAAAGCTTTCTTT. This codes for CAWSVCPGCKAFF.

V gene TRBV4-1 combines with J gene TRBJ2-7; TRBD1 agrees at 8 bases. The germline V gene encodes CDR1 MGHRA and CDR2 YSYEKL. There are 15 residues in the CDR3. The ends lost 0 bases at V and 6 bases at J; junction bases unmatched: 7. CDR3 bases: TGCGCCAGCAGCCAAGATGGACAGGGTGAACGCGAGCAGTACTTC. It translates to CASSQDGQGEREQYF.

CDR3 loop: CASSPPQGRRRPQHF. The CDR3 nucleotides are TGTGCCAGCAGCCCTCCACAGGGGCGGAGGAGGCCCCAGCATTTT. This rearrangement joins TRBV7-2 to TRBJ1-5, with 7 bases fitting TRBD1. After removal of 5 bases from V and 9 bases from J, the junction contained 13 bases not matched to a gene. The CDR3 has 15 amino acids. CDR1 SGHTA and CDR2 FQGNSA come from the germline V gene.

This clonotype was seen many times. The chain links TRBV18 to TRBJ1-3, with unresolved D. Trimming took off 3 bases at V and 4 bases at J, with 4 bases between the two ends. This CDR3 has 12 amino acids. The germline V gene has CDR1 KGHSH and CDR2 LQKENI. The CDR3: CASSPLGNTIYF. In DNA form, the CDR3 reads TGTGCCAGCTCACCCCTCGGAAACACCATATATTTT.

This clonotype was seen at least ten times. V gene TRBV2 combines with J gene TRBJ2-2; D is perhaps TRBD2 (7 bases). Germline V CDR1 and CDR2: SNHLY, FYNNEI. The V gene lost 7 bases and the J gene lost 2 bases, with 17 bases spanning the gap. This CDR3 has 16 residues. CDR3 nucleotides: TGTGCCAGCACCCGGGCGGGGGCAGCAAACACCGGGGAGCTGTTTTTT. Amino acid sequence: CASTRAGAANTGELFF.

The chain links TRBV27 to TRBJ2-5, with TRBD2 matching over 8 bases. The CDR3 sequence is 16 residues long. J was trimmed by 2 bases and V by 11 bases; bases with no gene match: 16. Per germline, CDR1 MNHEY and CDR2 SMNVEV (reference sequence). CDR3 residues: CAGRPWPAGEQETQYF. The CDR3 nucleotides are TGTGCCGGTCGTCCTTGGCCAGCGGGGGAGCAAGAGACCCAGTACTTC.